One sample yielded the 16 T cell receptor beta chains listed below, sequenced in a study of regulatory T cells in long-lasting Graves disease. Sequencing libraries for TCR beta were prepared with iRepertoire HTBI primers and Arm-PCR of CDR3 regions. TCRdb called the multiplex PCR reads again in MiXCR, with one record for every CDR3 protein. The sample yields 400,000 to 500,000 distinct CDR3 sequences, around 16% seen once. Time point defined: newly diagnosed GD, antithyroid drugs for less than 3 months. Researchers made the TCR library from RNA that was extracted from PBMCs. These data were also reused for a study on T cells in Graves' hyperthyroidism and ophthalmopathy.

Sequenced here: peripheral blood mononuclear cells (PBMCs), sampled at new diagnosis, from a patient treated with antithyroid drugs. Receptors originate from a woman in her thirties or forties with Graves disease.

V and J are TRBV20-1 and TRBJ2-7; weak D call: TRBD2 (6 bases). V was pared by 7 bases and J by 3 bases, with 25 bases between. The CDR3 is made up of 16 amino acids. The germline gives CDR1 DFQATT, CDR2 SNEGSKA (reference sequence). The CDR3 loop reads CSVPDYSLLSGYEQYF. The CDR3 coding sequence is TGCAGTGTGCCGGACTACTCCCTCCTCTCGGGCTACGAGCAGTACTTC.

CDR3 nucleotide sequence: TGCGCCAGCAGCCAGCTAGCGGGCAATGAGCAGTTCTTC. Translation: CASSQLAGNEQFF. The chain combines TRBV4-1 with TRBJ2-1; 8 bases are shared with TRBD2. This CDR3 contains 13 residues. J gave up 6 bases and V 3 bases, and 1 base lay outside the gene matches. In germline, CDR1 is MGHRA, CDR2 YSYEKL.

The sample holds many counts of this clonotype. The rearrangement uses TRBV12-3 or TRBV12-4 and TRBJ1-5; weak D call: TRBD1 (6 bases). With 5 bases removed from V and 0 bases from J, the gap between germline ends came to 14 bases. The CDR3 sequence is 16 residues long. CDR3 loop: CASSRGGINSNQPQHF. CDR3 sequence (DNA): TGTGCCAGCAGTAGGGGGGGAATCAATAGCAATCAGCCCCAGCATTTT.

This chain connects TRBV4-1 to TRBJ2-1; D is ambiguous. CDR1 is MGHRA and CDR2 is YSYEKL in the germline V gene. Between the trimmed V and J ends, which lost 2 bases and 9 bases, there was a span of 8 bases. CDR3 length equals 12 residues. The CDR3 DNA sequence: TGCGCCAGCAGCCAAAACTATGGTGAGCAGTTCTTC. This sequence encodes CASSQNYGEQFF.

This clonotype appeared many times. The V call is TRBV5-1, the J call TRBJ2-1, with D possibly TRBD2 on 5 matching bases. The CDR3 is 17 amino acids. Trimming took 4 bases from V and 4 from J, leaving 21 bases between them. CDR1 is SGHRS and CDR2 is YFSETQ in the germline V gene. The CDR3 DNA reads TGCGCCAGCAGCCCCGGCGGGTGGGTTAGGGTATACAATGAGCAGTTCTTC. Its protein product is CASSPGGWVRVYNEQFF.

As to this clonotype: Relative to the germline gene, one junction end is altered; a read error may explain this. The chain combines TRBV12-3 or TRBV12-4 with TRBJ2-7, with 10 bases lining up with TRBD2. CDR3 length: 14 amino acids. The DNA for the CDR3 is TGCGCCAGCAGCTTGGCTAGCGGGAGCCGCGAGCAGTACTTC. It translates to CASSLASGSREQYF.

This clonotype was detected a few times. Here the CDR3 reads CSASTGGGQPQHF. The CDR3 region has the DNA TGCAGTGCTAGTACAGGGGGCGGTCAGCCCCAGCATTTT. The chain employs TRBV20-1 and TRBJ1-5; 9 bases agree with TRBD1. Trimming took 3 bases from V and 6 from J; bases not matched to a gene: 3. The CDR3 spans 13 residues. Germline lookup yields CDR1 DFQATT and CDR2 SNEGSKA (reference sequence).

In this sample, this clonotype turned up many times. The chain employs TRBV19 and TRBJ2-2; TRBD2 matches at 7 bases. Germline trimming cut 3 bases from V and 6 bases from J; bases unmatched to any gene: 4. CDR1 LNHDA and CDR2 SQIVND come from the germline V gene (reference sequence). The CDR3 covers 14 residues. CDR3 coding DNA: TGTGCCAGTAGTATGGGCGGACTAGCCGGGGAGCTGTTTTTT. This codes for CASSMGGLAGELFF.

The chain is built from TRBV15 and TRBJ2-7, with D unresolved. V lost 0 bases and J 3 bases, leaving 9 bases between the germline ends. The CDR3 extends over 14 amino acids. The germline CDR1 and CDR2 sequences are LNHNV and YYDKDF (reference sequence). CDR3 loop: CATSRDLPVYEQYF. The CDR3 coding sequence is TGTGCCACCAGCAGAGATCTTCCAGTCTACGAGCAGTACTTC.

In its sample, this clonotype was seen many times. V and J are TRBV6-1 and TRBJ2-7, with 8 bases matching TRBD2. V lost 6 bases and J lost 5; bases outside the gene matches: 9. The CDR3 loop spans 14 amino acids. Germline values: CDR1 MNHNS, CDR2 SASEGT. The CDR3 nucleotides are TGTGCCAGCAGCCGGGCGGGAGGTCGAGACGAGCAGTACTTC. Its protein is CASSRAGGRDEQYF.

This clonotype was seen ten or more times. The gene calls are TRBV11-2 and TRBJ2-5, with 10 positions matching TRBD2. CDR3 length equals 15 residues. With V trimmed by 5 bases and J by 5 bases, 8 bases remained unmatched. From germline, CDR1 is SGHAT and CDR2 FQNNGV. CDR3 bases: TGTGCCAGCAGCAGGAGGCTAGCGGGAGAGGAGACCCAGTACTTC. It is translated as CASSRRLAGEETQYF.

V is TRBV6-2 or TRBV6-3 and J is TRBJ2-6; D gene uncertain. The germline V gene encodes CDR1 MNHEY and CDR2 SVGEGT. The CDR3 has 15 amino acids. V lost 4 bases and J lost 0, with 7 bases in between. The CDR3 nucleotides read TGTGCCAGCAGTTTCGGACCCTCTGGGGCCAACGTCCTGACTTTC. This codes for CASSFGPSGANVLTF.

This clonotype has only one observation. Given a much more abundant clone one base away, this may be a read error. This CDR3 fails to terminate in the conserved phenylalanine or tryptophan, so it likely reflects a read error. The rearrangement uses TRBV5-1 and TRBJ2-1; 14 bases match TRBD2. Trimming cost V 5 bases and J 7 bases; bases outside gene matches: 11. Germline V gene data show CDR1 as SGHRS and CDR2 as YFSETQ. The CDR3 totals 17 residues. This chain's CDR3 is CASSSTSGRAAGNEQFL. DNA for the CDR3: TGCGCCAGCAGTTCGACTAGCGGGAGGGCGGCTGGGAATGAGCAGTTCTTG.

This clonotype has a handful of counts. CDR3 amino acids: CASSLTYLGGENSPLHF. CDR3 DNA sequence: TGTGCCAGCAGTTTAACTTACCTTGGGGGGGAAAATTCACCCCTCCACTTT. V gene TRBV27 combines with J gene TRBJ1-6, with a tentative D call TRBD1 (5 bases). CDR1 and CDR2 from the germline V gene are MNHEY and SMNVEV (reference sequence). The germline V and J ends were trimmed by 2 bases and 7 bases, with 18 bases remaining between them. The CDR3 contains 17 residues.

Many counts were recorded for this clonotype. The rearrangement uses TRBV20-1 and TRBJ2-5; 13 nucleotides match TRBD2. V gave up 3 bases and J gave up 4 bases; unmatched junction bases: 2. Germline V gene sequence: CDR1 DFQATT, CDR2 SNEGSKA (reference sequence). The CDR3 totals 14 residues. CDR3 nucleotides: TGCAGTGCTAGTAGGACTAGCGGGAGAGAGACCCAGTACTTC. It specifies CSASRTSGRETQYF.

This clonotype was seen at least ten times. The chain employs TRBV11-1 and TRBJ2-7; D not resolved. Trimming removed 3 bases from V and 3 bases from J, with 12 bases in between. The CDR3 length is 14 residues. CDR1 is SGHAT, CDR2 FQDESV, per germline (reference sequence). Here the CDR3 reads CASSFRGIFYEQYF. In DNA form, the CDR3 reads TGTGCCAGCAGCTTCCGTGGAATTTTCTACGAGCAGTACTTC.